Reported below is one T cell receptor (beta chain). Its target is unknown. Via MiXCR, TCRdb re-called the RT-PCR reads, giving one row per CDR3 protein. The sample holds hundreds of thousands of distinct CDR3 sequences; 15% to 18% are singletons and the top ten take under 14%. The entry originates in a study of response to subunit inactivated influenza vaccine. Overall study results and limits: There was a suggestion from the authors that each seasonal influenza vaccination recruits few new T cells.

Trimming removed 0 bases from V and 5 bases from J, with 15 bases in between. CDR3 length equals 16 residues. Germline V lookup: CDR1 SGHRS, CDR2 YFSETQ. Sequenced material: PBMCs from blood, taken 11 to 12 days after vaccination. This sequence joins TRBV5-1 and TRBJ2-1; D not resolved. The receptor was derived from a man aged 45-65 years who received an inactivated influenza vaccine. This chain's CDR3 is CASSLGTGPTHNEQFF. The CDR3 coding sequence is TGCGCCAGCAGCTTGGGAACCGGGCCAACTCACAATGAGCAGTTCTTC. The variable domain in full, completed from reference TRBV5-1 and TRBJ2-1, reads KAGVTQTPRYLIKTRGQQVTLSCSPISGHRSVSWYQQTPGQGLQFLFEYFSETQRNKGNFPGRFSGRQFSNSRSEMNVSTLELGDSALYLCASSLGTGPTHNEQFFGPGTRLTVL.